Judged by abundance, the clone carrying this TCR beta chain is medium-sized. Its antigen is unidentified. This sample was included in a study of spatial heterogeneity in lung cancer. Study in general: Detection of beta-chain sequences consistently exceeded that of alpha-chain sequences. Study-wide findings and caveats: It was found that expanded intratumoral alpha and beta TCR counts tracked tumor mutation counts.

Stated time point: sample taken at primary tumor resection. Germline values: CDR1 MNHEY, CDR2 SVGAGI. The length of the CDR3 is 15 residues. V lost 6 bases and J lost 4, with 18 bases in between. TCRdb re-derived calls from the 5' RACE reads in MiXCR, one entry per CDR3 protein. The sample yields 7,000 to 8,000 distinct CDR3 sequences, around 6.7% seen once. V is TRBV6-5 and J is TRBJ2-5; tentative D call: TRBD2 (5 bases). The TCR was taken from a male donor with early-stage non-small cell lung cancer. The sample was lung tumor tissue, taken at surgery. CDR3 amino acids: CASSPGWRQGETQYF. CDR3 sequence (DNA): TGTGCCAGCAGCCCCGGCTGGAGGCAAGGAGAGACCCAGTACTTC.